This T cell receptor (beta chain) came from a study of blood T cell repertoires in COVID-19. Background on the study: Sample material is recorded as cDNA or gDNA derived from T cells, B-cell-depleted T cells, or PBMCs.

The repertoire was sequenced with immunoSEQ multiplex PCR; TCRdb's copy has only in-frame clones and lacks some. The profile shows roughly 250,000 clones, around 89% of them singletons. Deletions cut 10 bases from V and 4 bases from J, with 13 bases between. The germline gives CDR1 MNHEY, CDR2 SVGAGI. The CDR3 contains 12 residues. This TCR was recovered from a woman between 40 and 55 years old who had recovered from COVID-19. This chain connects TRBV6-5 to TRBJ1-2, with D maybe TRBD1 (5 bases). The sample was peripheral blood. The CDR3 DNA reads as TGTGCCACCCGGAGTCAGGGCTATGGCTACACCTTC. Its translation is CATRSQGYGYTF.